The clone carrying this T cell receptor beta chain has only a few counts. Its antigen remains unidentified. This sample stems from a study of blood T cells in healthy people across ages. The trim removed 4 bases at V and 3 bases at J, leaving 12 bases unmatched. The CDR3 has 17 amino acids. CDR1 and CDR2 from the germline V gene are MNHEY and SMNVEV (reference sequence). Overall study results and limits: Getting older went along with TCR beta diversity per million T cells dropping roughly linearly. Since the PBMCs were unsorted, naive and antigen-experienced cells could not be conclusively compared.

For the second PCR, which ran for about 6 to 11 cycles, a sample-barcoded 5' primer and a J-beta primer mix were used. Via MiXCR, TCRdb re-called the 5' RACE reads, giving one row per CDR3 protein. The table has over 750,000 distinct CDR3 sequences, approximately 25% seen once; the top ten hold under 10%. These records were also assigned to another study, of T cells of mothers and their children. That study adds: A few healthy Caucasian mothers and their six children were the donors.

Specimen: blood. The chain is built from TRBV27 and TRBJ2-1, with TRBD2 identical over 7 bases. The receptor was derived from a boy younger than 18 in good health. This chain's CDR3 is CASSSLNWEGSYNEQFF. Here the CDR3 DNA reads TGTGCCAGCAGTTCTCTAAATTGGGAGGGGAGCTACAATGAGCAGTTCTTC.